This T cell receptor (beta chain) came from a study of control samples from healthy donors and cancer patients. The table came from immunoSEQ multiplex PCR; TCRdb's copy has only in-frame clones and leaves some out. Of about 200,000 clones in the sample, 91% were seen once. The CDR3 extends over 12 amino acids. Per germline, CDR1 MDHEN and CDR2 SYDVKM. Trimming removed 7 bases at V and 6 bases at J, with 12 bases between. Sequencing input: blood. The sequence was obtained from a man aged 30 to 45 in good health. The genes are TRBV28 and TRBJ1-2, with a tentative D call TRBD1 (5 bases). The CDR3 DNA reads as TGTGCCAGCACCCTGGGGGAAAATGGCTACACCTTC. Protein product: CASTLGENGYTF.